This TCR beta chain emerged from a study of T-cell memory formation after mild COVID-19. Study-level information: Largely, TCR clusters stayed within a single donor. Findings and caveats of the study: In pre-infection memory, a portion of responding clones appeared, which suggested that cross-reactive memory joined.

5'RACE, which relied on constant-segment primers, yielded TCR alpha and TCR beta cDNA libraries carrying sample barcodes and UMIs. TCRdb analysed the 5' RACE reads with MiXCR anew, one entry per CDR3 protein. The table includes roughly 80,000 distinct CDR3 sequences, around 25% detected once. As to this clonotype: Its antigen is currently unknown.

Trimming removed 5 bases from V and 0 bases from J, with 10 bases in between. The CDR3 is made up of 15 amino acids. CDR1 SGHVS and CDR2 FNYEAQ come from the germline V gene. The TCR comes from a man aged 18 to 35 who had mild COVID-19 (a few samples of this study predate the infection). Cell type and time point are not known. This sequence joins TRBV7-6 and TRBJ2-2; D could derive from TRBD1 or TRBD2 (5 bases each). Sequencing was performed on PBMCs or a T cell subset sorted from them (not recorded which). The CDR3 region has the DNA TGTGCCAGCAGCATGGGGACGGCGAACACCGGGGAGCTGTTTTTT. It codes for CASSMGTANTGELFF.